This T cell receptor (beta chain) was recovered during a study of T cell repertoires in cytomegalovirus infection. J was trimmed by 5 bases and V by 2 bases; bases with no gene match: 6. Germline V gene data show CDR1 as MGHRA and CDR2 as YSYEKL. This CDR3 spans 14 amino acids. In TCRdb, the reads were re-called with MiXCR into one record per CDR3 protein. The sample has approximately 700,000 distinct CDR3 sequences, about 40% seen once; the top ten hold 2.5% to 3.5%. Sequencing was performed on PBMCs. The chain links TRBV4-1 to TRBJ2-7, with TRBD1 identical over 7 bases. The receptor comes from a human donor in good health (CMV status not recorded). Some clones in this sample may be carry-over from other donors' samples. In nucleotides, the CDR3 is TGCGCCAGCAGCCAATCCCAAACAGGGGACGAGCAGTACTTC. Its translation is CASSQSQTGDEQYF.